One and the same sample provided the 9 T cell receptor beta chains below, sequenced in a study of shared clonotypes between healthy human individuals. Clones were read by immunoSEQ multiplex PCR, and TCRdb kept only the in-frame ones, dropping some. The repertoire has 400,000 to 500,000 clones, roughly 85% of them found once; the top ten carry approximately 12%. Sequencing was carried out using PBMCs. The receptor source for this set is a woman between 40 and 55 years old in good health. Some clones in this sample may be carry-over from other donors' samples.

This chain uses TRBV7-4 with TRBJ1-1; no definite D call. The CDR3 runs to 13 residues. Trimming took 4 bases from V and 0 from J, leaving 6 bases between them. CDR1 and CDR2 from the germline V gene are SGHVT and SQSDAQ. CDR3: CASSSQMNTEAFF. The CDR3 nucleotides read TGTGCCAGCAGCTCACAGATGAACACTGAAGCTTTCTTT.

The chain combines TRBV19 with TRBJ2-1; D call uncertain. The CDR3 covers 14 residues. The germline V and J ends were trimmed by 8 bases and 6 bases, with 17 bases remaining between them. Looked up from germline, CDR1 is LNHDA and CDR2 is SQIVND (reference sequence). CDR3 residues: CASLPGESGNEQFF. The CDR3 DNA follows: TGTGCCAGTCTCCCCGGCGAGTCGGGCAATGAGCAGTTCTTC.

On this clone: Other DNA sequences in this sample translate to the same CDR3. The chain recombines TRBV9 with TRBJ1-3; a possible D gene is TRBD1 (5 bases). Trimming cost V 0 bases and J 0 bases, with 7 bases left between them. CDR1 SGDLS and CDR2 YYNGEE come from the germline V gene. The CDR3 spans 15 residues. This chain's CDR3 is CASSVVGGSGNTIYF. The CDR3 DNA reads as TGTGCCAGCAGCGTAGTTGGGGGCTCTGGAAACACCATATATTTT.

The V gene is TRBV29-1, the J gene TRBJ2-4; 7 nucleotides line up with TRBD2. Trimming cost V 4 bases and J 6 bases; bases outside gene matches: 12. The V gene's germline CDR1 is SQVTM and CDR2 ANQGSEA. This CDR3 is built from 15 residues. The CDR3 here is CSVAQTAGEPNIQYF. The CDR3 DNA reads TGCAGCGTTGCGCAAACGGCGGGAGAGCCAAACATTCAGTACTTC.

The chain uses TRBV4-3 and TRBJ2-1, with 8 nucleotides matching TRBD1. Germline CDR1 and CDR2: LGHNA and YSLEER. The V and J ends lost 3 bases and 6 bases, in that order; junction bases with no gene match: 13. This CDR3 is built from 17 residues. Written as DNA, the CDR3 is TGCGCCAGCAGCCATTACTACCAGGGGGCCCGCCTCAATGAGCAGTTCTTC. The encoded protein is CASSHYYQGARLNEQFF.

This clone was seen just once. J is TRBJ2-1 and V is TRBV9, with no clear D. The V gene's germline CDR1 is SGDLS and CDR2 YYNGEE. CDR3 size: 13 residues. V lost 3 bases to trimming and J lost 3 bases, with 7 bases between them. The CDR3 nucleotides read TGTGCCAGCAGCGGTGGCCTCTACAATGAGCAGTTCTTC. Protein: CASSGGLYNEQFF.

The rearrangement uses TRBV25-1 and TRBJ2-1, with D possibly TRBD2 on 6 matching bases. The ends were cut back, 2 bases at V and 0 bases at J, with 11 bases in the middle. This CDR3 region has 16 residues. CDR1 and CDR2 from the germline V gene are MGHDK and SYGVNS. The CDR3 bases are TGTGCCAGCAGTGAAATAGACGGGAGCTCCTACAATGAGCAGTTCTTC. It codes for CASSEIDGSSYNEQFF.

The rearrangement joins TRBV5-8 to TRBJ2-7; no clear D gene. V gave up 2 bases and J gave up 5 bases, with 11 bases separating them. Germline V lookup: CDR1 SGHTS, CDR2 YDEGEE. This CDR3 comprises 13 residues. This CDR3 is CASSFNSQNEQYF. The CDR3 nucleotides are TGTGCCAGCAGCTTTAATTCTCAGAACGAGCAGTACTTC.

This chain connects TRBV7-9 to TRBJ2-1; 8 positions match TRBD1. The ends lost 5 bases at V and 7 bases at J; junction bases unmatched: 7. The CDR3 covers 14 residues. Germline CDR1 is SEHNR and CDR2 is FQNEAQ (reference sequence). The CDR3 is CASSPRTGRNEQFF. DNA for the CDR3: TGTGCCAGCAGCCCCCGGACAGGGAGGAATGAGCAGTTCTTC.